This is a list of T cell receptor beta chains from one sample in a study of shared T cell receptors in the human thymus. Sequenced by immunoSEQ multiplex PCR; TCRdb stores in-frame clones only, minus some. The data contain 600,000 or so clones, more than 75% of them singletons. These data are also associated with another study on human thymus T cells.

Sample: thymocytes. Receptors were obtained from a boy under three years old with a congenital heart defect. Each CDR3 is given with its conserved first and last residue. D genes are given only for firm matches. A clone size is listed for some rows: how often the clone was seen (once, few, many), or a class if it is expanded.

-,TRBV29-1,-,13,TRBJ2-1,CSHRTPSYNEQFF,TGCAGCCACAGGACGCCTTCCTACAATGAGCAGTTCTTC
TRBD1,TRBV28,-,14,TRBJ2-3,CAAQKGQPTDTQYF,TGTGCCGCCCAAAAGGGACAGCCCACAGATACGCAGTATTTT
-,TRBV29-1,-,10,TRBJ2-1,CSVELYEQFF,TGCAGCGTTGAATTATATGAGCAGTTCTTC
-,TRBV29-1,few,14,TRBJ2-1,CSVVDGSSYNEQFF,TGCAGCGTTGTGGACGGGAGCTCCTACAATGAGCAGTTCTTC
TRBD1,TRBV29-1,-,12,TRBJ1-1,CSVAGQGSEAFF,TGCAGCGTCGCTGGACAGGGGTCTGAAGCTTTCTTT
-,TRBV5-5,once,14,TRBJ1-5,CASSLDPINQPQHF,TGTGCCAGCAGCTTGGATCCAATCAATCAGCCCCAGCATTTT
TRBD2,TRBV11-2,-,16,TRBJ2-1,CASSLDPLAGGGEQFF,TGTGCCAGCAGCTTAGATCCATTAGCGGGAGGGGGTGAGCAGTTCTTC
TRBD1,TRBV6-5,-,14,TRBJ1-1,CASSITGTDFEAFF,TGTGCCAGCAGTATCACCGGGACAGATTTTGAAGCTTTCTTT
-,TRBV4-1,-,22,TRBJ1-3,CASSQEVLVSYIHTSSGNTIYF,TGCGCCAGCAGCCAAGAGGTACTGGTGTCATATATCCATACTAGCTCTGGAAACACCATATATTTT
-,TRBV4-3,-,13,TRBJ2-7,CASSSTRYSGQYF,TGCGCCAGCAGCTCTACCAGATATAGCGGGCAGTACTTC
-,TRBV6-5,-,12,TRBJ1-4,CASTGADEKLFF,TGTGCCAGCACAGGGGCCGATGAAAAACTGTTTTTT
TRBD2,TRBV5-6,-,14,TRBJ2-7,CASSFRTGGYEQYF,TGTGCCAGCAGCTTCCGGACGGGGGGTTACGAGCAGTACTTC
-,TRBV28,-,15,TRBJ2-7,CASSPRETSSYEQYF,TGTGCCAGCAGTCCACGCGAAACTAGCTCCTACGAGCAGTACTTC
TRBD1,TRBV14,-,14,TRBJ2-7,CASSPGQGRYEQYF,TGTGCCAGCAGCCCCGGACAGGGACGATACGAGCAGTACTTC
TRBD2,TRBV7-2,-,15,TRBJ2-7,CASSAKLAGVYEQYF,TGTGCCAGCAGCGCTAAACTAGCGGGAGTCTACGAGCAGTACTTC
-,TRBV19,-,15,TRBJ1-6,CASSMGREPYSPLHF,TGTGCCAGTAGTATGGGCAGGGAACCATATTCGCCCCTCCACTTT
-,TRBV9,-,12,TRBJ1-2,CASSVEWRGYTF,TGTGCCAGCAGCGTAGAATGGCGGGGCTACACCTTC
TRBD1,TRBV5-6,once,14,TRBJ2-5,CASSLRTGEETQYF,TGTGCCAGCAGCTTGAGGACAGGGGAAGAGACCCAGTACTTC
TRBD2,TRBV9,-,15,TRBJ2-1,CASTPRGLHYNEQFF,TGTGCCAGCACCCCGCGGGGACTACATTACAATGAGCAGTTCTTC
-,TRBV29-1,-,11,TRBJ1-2,CSAPLHYGYTF,TGCAGCGCTCCACTGCACTATGGCTACACCTTC
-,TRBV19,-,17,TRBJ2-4,CASSQRDSDLAKNIQYF,TGTGCCAGTAGCCAGCGAGACAGCGACTTAGCCAAAAACATTCAGTACTTC
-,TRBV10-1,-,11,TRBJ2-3,CASSIADTQYF,TGCGCCAGCAGTATAGCAGATACGCAGTATTTT
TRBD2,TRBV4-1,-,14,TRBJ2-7,CASSPLAGESEQYF,TGCGCCAGCAGCCCACTAGCGGGAGAAAGCGAGCAGTACTTC
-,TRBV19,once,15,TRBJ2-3,CASSIDLPSTDTQYF,TGTGCCAGTAGTATAGATCTCCCTAGCACAGATACGCAGTATTTT
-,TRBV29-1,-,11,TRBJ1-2,CSVMGGWGYTF,TGCAGCGTTATGGGAGGATGGGGCTACACCTTC
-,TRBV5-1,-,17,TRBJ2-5,CASSQHRTAKYQETQYF,TGCGCCAGCAGCCAGCATCGGACAGCGAAGTACCAAGAGACCCAGTACTTC
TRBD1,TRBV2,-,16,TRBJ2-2,CASSGWDRTNTGELFF,TGTGCCAGCAGTGGGTGGGACAGGACGAACACCGGGGAGCTGTTTTTT
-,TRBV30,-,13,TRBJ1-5,CAWQQGYNQPQHF,TGTGCCTGGCAACAGGGCTACAATCAGCCCCAGCATTTT
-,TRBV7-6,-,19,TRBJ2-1,CASSLGRGLVDRAYNEQFF,TGTGCCAGCAGCTTAGGTCGGGGTTTGGTTGACCGGGCATACAATGAGCAGTTCTTC
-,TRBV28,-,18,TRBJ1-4,CASSTNPTEPITNEKLFF,TGTGCCAGCAGCACTAATCCGACGGAACCCATAACTAATGAAAAACTGTTTTTT
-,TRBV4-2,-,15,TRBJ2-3,CASSQVSGGTDTQYF,TGTGCCAGCAGCCAAGTATCCGGGGGCACAGATACGCAGTATTTT
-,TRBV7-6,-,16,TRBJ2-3,CASSLGNDRRTDTQYF,TGTGCCAGCAGCTTAGGAAACGACAGACGCACAGATACGCAGTATTTT
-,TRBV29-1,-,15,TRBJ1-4,CSVPVIGGPNEKLFF,TGCAGCGTCCCAGTAATAGGGGGACCTAATGAAAAACTGTTTTTT